This T cell receptor (beta chain) comes out of a study of cytomegalovirus exposure and HLA in healthy donors. Study outcomes and limitations: Most CMV-associated TCR beta chains appeared HLA-restricted in a later analysis. Researchers left out some V segments, among them TRBV6-2 and TRBV6-3, as indistinguishable.

Germline V gene data show CDR1 as SGHRS and CDR2 as YFSETQ. This CDR3 is built from 17 residues. J gave up 3 bases and V 1 base, and 9 bases lay outside the gene matches. Concerning this clone: Its target is unknown.

Primers: 60 Vbeta forward and 13 Jbeta reverse. Using immunoSEQ multiplex PCR, the repertoire was profiled, and TCRdb retains in-frame clones only, with some absent. Its table records approximately 45,000 clones. The TCR was taken from a male donor in good health and CMV-seronegative. Sequences were obtained from PBMCs. This sequence joins TRBV5-1 and TRBJ2-3, with TRBD2 matching 9 bases. The CDR3 DNA follows: TGCGCCAGCAGCTTGCTAGCGGGGCCCACTCGTACAGATACGCAGTATTTT. It yields the protein CASSLLAGPTRTDTQYF.